Below are 10 T cell receptor beta chains sequenced from a single sample in a study of cytomegalovirus exposure and HLA in healthy donors. The study ran its PCR with 60 Vbeta and 13 Jbeta primers. TCRdb keeps only in-frame clones here, not all; method: immunoSEQ multiplex PCR. Seen here are more than 250,000 clones, around 90% observed once, and the top ten hold more than 2%. Sequences were obtained from PBMCs. These receptor sequences come from a woman between 18 and 29 years old in good health and CMV-seronegative.

The chain employs TRBV6-1 and TRBJ1-5; 7 bases fit TRBD1. CDR1 MNHNS and CDR2 SASEGT come from the germline V gene. Losses at the gene ends were 7 bases for V and 6 bases for J; bases not matched to a gene: 12. The CDR3 extends over 15 amino acids. The CDR3 coding sequence is TGTGCCAGCACCGAGACAGGGCCCGGCGTTCAGCCCCAGCATTTT. Translated: CASTETGPGVQPQHF.

V is TRBV2 and J is TRBJ2-5; D possibly corresponds to TRBD2 (5 bases). V shed 3 bases and J shed 1 base, with 15 bases lying between them. CDR1 and CDR2 (germline): SNHLY, FYNNEI. The length of the CDR3 is 16 residues. The CDR3 DNA reads as TGTGCCAGCAGTGACCCCCCTAGCCGCAGCCAAGAGACCCAGTACTTC. Translated: CASSDPPSRSQETQYF.

This chain links TRBV19 with TRBJ1-4; 7 bases fit TRBD1. Germline assignment: CDR1 LNHDA and CDR2 SQIVND (reference sequence). The CDR3 loop spans 14 amino acids. V was clipped by 5 bases and J by 4 bases; unmatched bases: 4. CDR3 coding DNA: TGTGCCAGTAGTTCGGGACAGTTTAATGAAAAACTGTTTTTT. Amino acid sequence: CASSSGQFNEKLFF.

This chain uses TRBV6-5 with TRBJ1-5; 10 nucleotides line up with TRBD1. CDR1 MNHEY and CDR2 SVGAGI come from the germline V gene. The CDR3 is made up of 15 amino acids. V trimming: 6 bases; J trimming: 3 bases; junction bases outside the gene matches: 5. CDR3 sequence (DNA): TGTGCCAGCAGCCCCGGGACAGGGGCCAATCAGCCCCAGCATTTT. It specifies CASSPGTGANQPQHF.

The rearrangement links TRBV13 to TRBJ2-1, with 12 positions matching TRBD2. The CDR3 runs to 16 residues. Germline V gives CDR1 PRHDT, CDR2 FYEKMQ (reference sequence). Germline trimming cut 4 bases from V and 3 bases from J; bases unmatched to any gene: 4. CDR3 protein: CASSWMTSGGYNEQFF. As DNA, the CDR3 is TGTGCCAGCAGCTGGATGACTAGCGGGGGCTACAATGAGCAGTTCTTC.

The V gene is TRBV7-9, the J gene TRBJ2-3, with D maybe TRBD1 (6 bases). Germline V gene sequence: CDR1 SEHNR, CDR2 FQNEAQ (reference sequence). This CDR3 is built from 14 residues. Trimming removed 1 base from V and 3 bases from J, with 8 bases in between. The CDR3 nucleotides are TGTGCCAGCAGCTTAGTGCAGGGGACAGATACGCAGTATTTT. It yields the protein CASSLVQGTDTQYF.

The V call is TRBV6-5, the J call TRBJ2-7; 9 bases agree with TRBD2. From germline, CDR1 is MNHEY and CDR2 SVGAGI. The CDR3 totals 15 residues. With 5 bases clipped from V and 7 bases from J, the junction kept 12 bases outside the gene matches. CDR3 sequence reads: CASSLLAGPRGEQYF. The CDR3 bases are TGTGCCAGCAGTCTACTAGCGGGCCCGAGGGGAGAGCAGTACTTC.

This rearrangement joins TRBV5-5 to TRBJ1-1, with unresolved D. There are 17 residues in the CDR3. The germline V and J ends were trimmed by 0 bases and 1 base, with 16 bases remaining between them. CDR1 and CDR2 from the germline V gene are SGHKS and YYEKEE (reference sequence). CDR3 sequence (DNA): TGTGCCAGCAGCTTGGTAAAGGGCCCGACTAAGAACACTGAAGCTTTCTTT. It is translated as CASSLVKGPTKNTEAFF.

This sequence joins TRBV27 and TRBJ2-5, with TRBD1 matching over 7 bases. CDR1 and CDR2 from the germline V gene are MNHEY and SMNVEV (reference sequence). The CDR3 has 14 residues. With 6 bases clipped from V and 1 base from J, the junction kept 5 bases outside the gene matches. The CDR3 loop is CASRRNRGQETQYF. The CDR3 region has the DNA TGTGCCAGCAGACGTAACAGGGGCCAAGAGACCCAGTACTTC.

This CDR3 is CASSVRGEATEAFF. The DNA for the CDR3 is TGTGCCAGCAGTGTACGGGGGGAGGCCACTGAAGCTTTCTTT. The chain combines TRBV2 with TRBJ1-1; the D gene is possibly TRBD1 (5 bases). This CDR3 is 14 amino acids long. V dropped 4 bases and J dropped 4 bases, with 13 bases sitting between them. Germline V gene lookup returns CDR1 SNHLY and CDR2 FYNNEI.